Presented here are 30 T cell receptor beta chains from one specimen sequenced in a study of cytomegalovirus exposure and HLA in healthy donors. The PCR employed 60 Vbeta primers together with 13 Jbeta primers. Assay used: immunoSEQ multiplex PCR; TCRdb lists only in-frame clones, some missing. This table holds about 59,000 clones, roughly four fifths found once. Sequencing was done on a sample of PBMCs. These receptors all stem from a man aged 35 to 55 in good health and CMV-seronegative.

The chain recombines TRBV18 with TRBJ1-2; TRBD1 agrees at 7 bases. V was clipped by 0 bases and J by 5 bases; unmatched bases: 3. Germline V gives CDR1 KGHSH, CDR2 LQKENI. The CDR3 sequence is 14 residues long. CDR3 sequence (DNA): TGTGCCAGCTCACCACCGGACAGGTCATATGGCTACACCTTC. It translates to CASSPPDRSYGYTF.

The chain carries TRBV6-6 and TRBJ1-2; TRBD1 is a possible D gene (5 bases). The CDR3 is 15 residues long. The V end lost 0 bases, the J end lost 7 bases, and 15 bases lay between the germline ends. CDR1 MNHNY and CDR2 SVGAGI come from the germline V gene (reference sequence). CDR3 sequence: CASSYSSGTWGGYTF. The CDR3, as DNA: TGTGCCAGCAGTTACTCGAGCGGGACCTGGGGTGGCTACACCTTC.

J is TRBJ2-7 and V is TRBV7-2, with D uncertain. The V end was cut by 6 bases, the J end by 5 bases, with 8 bases between. The CDR3 has 11 amino acids. Germline values: CDR1 SGHTA, CDR2 FQGNSA. The CDR3 protein is CASRSIHEQYF. The CDR3 DNA sequence: TGTGCCAGCAGGTCAATCCACGAGCAGTACTTC.

V gene TRBV7-2 combines with J gene TRBJ2-3; the match to TRBD2 covers 7 bases. The CDR3 is made up of 16 amino acids. CDR1 and CDR2 from the germline V gene are SGHTA and FQGNSA. Trimming took 1 base from V and 2 from J; bases not matched to a gene: 6. The CDR3 loop is CASSLGLALHTDTQYF. CDR3 coding DNA: TGTGCCAGCAGCTTAGGACTAGCTCTACACACAGATACGCAGTATTTT.

CDR3 loop: CASREDKWNEKLFF. CDR3 in DNA: TGTGCCAGTAGAGAGGACAAATGGAATGAAAAACTGTTTTTT. The V call is TRBV19, the J call TRBJ1-4; a weak D match, TRBD1 (5 bases). The V gene lost 6 bases and the J gene lost 5 bases, with 13 bases spanning the gap. CDR1 and CDR2 from the germline V gene are LNHDA and SQIVND (reference sequence). This CDR3 region has 14 residues.

V usage is TRBV5-1 and J usage is TRBJ2-1; TRBD2 matches at 10 bases. The CDR3 totals 16 residues. The ends lost 4 bases at V and 6 bases at J; junction bases unmatched: 10. The germline CDR1 and CDR2 sequences are SGHRS and YFSETQ. This CDR3 reads CASSALSGGAVNEQFF. CDR3 coding DNA: TGCGCCAGCAGCGCCTTAAGCGGGGGGGCTGTCAATGAGCAGTTCTTC. Full variable domain (missing parts from reference TRBV5-1 and TRBJ2-1): KAGVTQTPRYLIKTRGQQVTLSCSPISGHRSVSWYQQTPGQGLQFLFEYFSETQRNKGNFPGRFSGRQFSNSRSEMNVSTLELGDSALYLCASSALSGGAVNEQFFGPGTRLTVL.

This chain links TRBV7-2 with TRBJ2-5, with D maybe TRBD1 (7 bases). The CDR3 sequence is 15 residues long. Trimming pared 1 base from V and 5 bases from J, leaving 14 bases between. Germline CDR1 reads SGHTA; CDR2 reads FQGNSA. The CDR3 bases are TGTGCCAGCAGCTTAGGGCCAGGGGGGTCTGAGACCCAGTACTTC. As protein: CASSLGPGGSETQYF.

The chain uses TRBV25-1 and TRBJ1-2; D not resolved. Germline lookup yields CDR1 MGHDK and CDR2 SYGVNS. This CDR3 is 11 amino acids long. V was trimmed by 3 bases and J by 8 bases, leaving 7 bases between them. The CDR3 reads CASSDGIGYTF. In DNA form, the CDR3 reads TGTGCCAGCAGTGACGGGATCGGCTACACCTTC.

The chain uses TRBV2 and TRBJ2-7; 11 positions match TRBD2. V shed 5 bases, J shed 3 bases, and the junction held 3 bases outside the gene matches. Germline V CDR1 and CDR2: SNHLY, FYNNEI. This CDR3 has 14 amino acids. CDR3 amino acids: CASSLTSGSYEQYV. In DNA form, the CDR3 reads TGTGCCAGCAGTTTAACTAGCGGGAGCTACGAGCAGTACGTC.

The chain links TRBV4-2 to TRBJ2-3; D is ambiguous. The length of the CDR3 is 16 residues. Germline CDR1 LGHNA, CDR2 YNFKEQ. V dropped 0 bases and J dropped 2 bases, with 12 bases sitting between them. The CDR3 DNA reads TGTGCCAGCAGCCAAGACCCCCTAGAGTTCACAGATACGCAGTATTTT. Translated, it gives CASSQDPLEFTDTQYF.

The V call is TRBV4-3, the J call TRBJ1-1; 9 bases fit TRBD1. Looked up from germline, CDR1 is LGHNA and CDR2 is YSLEER. The CDR3 runs to 15 residues. J was trimmed by 0 bases and V by 7 bases; bases with no gene match: 6. The CDR3 sequence is CASTAQGALNTEAFF. The CDR3 bases are TGCGCCAGCACCGCACAGGGGGCGTTGAACACTGAAGCTTTCTTT.

J is TRBJ2-3 and V is TRBV13; 9 bases align to TRBD2. V shed 4 bases, J shed 2 bases, and the junction held 4 bases outside the gene matches. Germline V gives CDR1 PRHDT, CDR2 FYEKMQ (reference sequence). The CDR3 consists of 15 residues. The CDR3 here is CASSYLAGPTDTQYF. The CDR3 coding sequence is TGTGCCAGCAGCTACCTAGCGGGGCCCACAGATACGCAGTATTTT.

Only a few counts were recorded for this clone. The chain recombines TRBV10-3 with TRBJ2-7, with D tentatively TRBD2 (6 bases). Germline V gives CDR1 ENHRY, CDR2 SYGVKD. The CDR3 sequence is 11 residues long. V lost 2 bases and J 7 bases, leaving 6 bases between the germline ends. CDR3 sequence: CAISERGEQYV. The DNA of the CDR3 is TGTGCCATCAGTGAGCGGGGGGAGCAGTACGTC.

The chain joins TRBV19 to TRBJ1-1, with TRBD1 identical over 8 bases. Germline lookup yields CDR1 LNHDA and CDR2 SQIVND (reference sequence). Unmatched junction bases numbered 13, after V lost 4 bases and J lost 0 bases. The CDR3 extends over 18 amino acids. CDR3 protein: CASSTGTGWGYMNTEAFF. In nucleotides, the CDR3 is TGTGCCAGTAGTACAGGGACAGGCTGGGGATACATGAACACTGAAGCTTTCTTT.

This chain uses TRBV7-2 with TRBJ1-5; D gene uncertain. The CDR3 runs 13 residues. The ends were cut back, 1 base at V and 7 bases at J, with 8 bases in the middle. Germline V gene data show CDR1 as SGHTA and CDR2 as FQGNSA. CDR3 sequence (DNA): TGTGCCAGCAGCTTAGGGCAGGCCCAGCCCCAGCATTTT. This encodes CASSLGQAQPQHF.

The chain uses TRBV19 and TRBJ2-1; D remains ambiguous. The CDR3 is made up of 15 amino acids. Per the germline V gene, CDR1 is LNHDA and CDR2 is SQIVND (reference sequence). V lost 4 bases and J 0 bases, leaving 10 bases between the germline ends. CDR3 region: CASSNAVSSYNEQFF. Here the CDR3 DNA reads TGTGCCAGTAGTAATGCCGTCAGCTCCTACAATGAGCAGTTCTTC.

The chain employs TRBV11-3 and TRBJ2-5; the match to TRBD2 covers 8 bases. Germline values: CDR1 SGHNT, CDR2 YENEEA. After removal of 5 bases from V and 1 base from J, the junction contained 6 bases not matched to a gene. This CDR3 is 15 amino acids long. DNA of the CDR3: TGTGCCAGCAGCACCGTGGCGGGGGGCCAAGAGACCCAGTACTTC. Its translation: CASSTVAGGQETQYF.

In regard to this clone: The junction shows a germline mismatch at one end, possibly a read error. V and J are TRBV4-1 and TRBJ2-3, with a weak D call TRBD1 (6 bases). The V gene's germline CDR1 is MGHRA and CDR2 YSYEKL. This CDR3 is 16 amino acids long. CDR3: CASRQVIGQLTDTQYF. CDR3 coding DNA: TGCGCCAGCAGACAAGTGATCGGACAGCTCACAGATACGCAGTATTTT.

The rearrangement joins TRBV7-2 to TRBJ2-3, with 10 bases that match TRBD2. Germline V gene lookup returns CDR1 SGHTA and CDR2 FQGNSA. The V gene end was trimmed by 1 base and the J gene end by 0 bases; junction bases not matched to a gene: 7. CDR3 size: 18 residues. The CDR3 DNA reads TGTGCCAGCAGCTTAGGTGCTAGCGGGAGTATGAGCACAGATACGCAGTATTTT. It is translated as CASSLGASGSMSTDTQYF.

This chain links TRBV7-8 with TRBJ2-6; D unclear. This CDR3 spans 19 amino acids. Trimming removed 2 bases at V and 0 bases at J, with 17 bases between. Germline lookup yields CDR1 SGHVS and CDR2 FQNEAQ. The CDR3 sequence: CASSLSPVRSLSGANVLTF. CDR3 DNA: TGTGCCAGCAGCTTATCTCCAGTCCGTTCCCTCTCTGGGGCCAACGTCCTGACTTTC.

This chain uses TRBV4-2 with TRBJ2-1; 10 nucleotides line up with TRBD2. Germline V lookup: CDR1 LGHNA, CDR2 YNFKEQ. V was clipped by 4 bases and J by 5 bases; unmatched bases: 11. The CDR3 has 17 amino acids. In nucleotides, the CDR3 is TGTGCCAGCAGCCCCCAAGTCCTAGCGGGGGTGAACAATGAGCAGTTCTTC. Encoded protein: CASSPQVLAGVNNEQFF.

The V gene is TRBV29-1, the J gene TRBJ2-2, with 10 bases lining up with TRBD2. CDR1 is SQVTM, CDR2 ANQGSEA, per germline. V shed 7 bases and J 6 bases; nucleotides not matched to a gene: 14. The CDR3 has 16 amino acids. In DNA form, the CDR3 reads TGCAGCGCCGGGGTTAGCGGGGGGATTGGTCCCGGGGAGCTGTTTTTT. It yields the protein CSAGVSGGIGPGELFF.

The V gene is TRBV4-1, the J gene TRBJ2-6, with D possibly matching TRBD1 (5 bases). Trimming removed 1 base at V and 0 bases at J, with 13 bases between. CDR1 and CDR2 (germline): MGHRA, YSYEKL. The CDR3 spans 18 residues. The CDR3 DNA is TGCGCCAGCAGCCAAGTTCAGGGCAGACGCTCTGGGGCCAACGTCCTGACTTTC. Protein: CASSQVQGRRSGANVLTF.

V and J are TRBV5-1 and TRBJ1-6; TRBD1 might be the D (6 bases). V lost 7 bases to trimming and J lost 8 bases, with 16 bases between them. CDR3 length equals 14 residues. The V gene's germline CDR1 is SGHRS and CDR2 YFSETQ. The DNA for the CDR3 is TGCGCCAGCGCAGGGGAAGGGCCCTATTCACCCCTCCACTTT. Protein: CASAGEGPYSPLHF.

This clone has just one count. The chain recombines TRBV19 with TRBJ2-7; perhaps TRBD2 as D (5 bases). CDR1 is LNHDA, CDR2 SQIVND, per germline (reference sequence). V shed 2 bases and J shed 1 base, with 12 bases lying between them. CDR3 size: 15 residues. The CDR3 DNA reads TGTGCCAGTAGTATAACACAGTCGGGGTCCTACGAGCAGTACTTC. This codes for CASSITQSGSYEQYF.

The table lists this clone with a count of one. The chain recombines TRBV19 with TRBJ2-7; D remains ambiguous. Germline assignment: CDR1 LNHDA and CDR2 SQIVND (reference sequence). The CDR3 is 13 residues long. The V end was cut by 2 bases, the J end by 4 bases, with 9 bases between. The DNA for the CDR3 is TGTGCCAGTAGTATACGGGTGGAGTACGAGCAGTACTTC. It translates to CASSIRVEYEQYF. Full variable domain (missing parts from reference TRBV19 and TRBJ2-7): DGGITQSPKYLFRKEGQNVTLSCEQNLNHDAMYWYRQDPGQGLRLIYYSQIVNDFQKGDIAEGYSVSREKKESFPLTVTSAQKNPTAFYLCASSIRVEYEQYFGPGTRLTVT.

The rearrangement links TRBV7-2 to TRBJ2-7, with a weak D call TRBD1 (6 bases). Per germline, CDR1 SGHTA and CDR2 FQGNSA. This CDR3 is 13 amino acids long. Trimming left V 4 bases short and J 4 bases short, with 11 bases between. In nucleotides, the CDR3 is TGTGCCAGCAGCTCGCAGGGGTTTTACGAGCAGTACGTC. This codes for CASSSQGFYEQYV.

This clone was detected a few times. The V gene is TRBV6-1, the J gene TRBJ1-2, with a possible D match to TRBD1 (6 bases). The CDR3 covers 14 residues. From germline, CDR1 is MNHNS and CDR2 SASEGT. V shed 1 base and J shed 4 bases, with 10 bases lying between them. CDR3 amino acids: CASSEVQGSYGYTF. The CDR3 bases are TGTGCCAGCAGTGAAGTCCAGGGGAGCTATGGCTACACCTTC.

V usage is TRBV27 and J usage is TRBJ1-5, with D possibly matching TRBD1 (6 bases). The CDR3 spans 14 residues. V dropped 7 bases and J dropped 3 bases, with 13 bases sitting between them. In germline, CDR1 is MNHEY, CDR2 SMNVEV (reference sequence). The CDR3 coding sequence is TGTGCCAGCACCGCGACAGGCTACAATCAGCCCCAGCATTTT. This encodes CASTATGYNQPQHF.

This clone was observed a single time. The chain links TRBV6-5 to TRBJ1-2, with unresolved D. Per the germline V gene, CDR1 is MNHEY and CDR2 is SVGAGI. V lost 4 bases and J 8 bases, leaving 14 bases between the germline ends. This CDR3 region has 13 residues. The CDR3 region is CASSLTPERGYTF. In DNA form, the CDR3 reads TGTGCCAGCAGTTTGACCCCCGAGAGGGGCTACACCTTC.